The T cell receptor beta chain under discussion was sequenced for a study of CD8 T cells in Susac syndrome. The germline V gene encodes CDR1 LNHNV and CDR2 YYDKDF (reference sequence). The length of the CDR3 is 15 residues. Between the trimmed V and J ends, which lost 0 bases and 2 bases, there was a span of 8 bases. An input of about 0.45 to 1 ug of RNA was subjected to reverse transcription using random hexamers. Across 54 Vbeta and 13 Jbeta, TCR beta CDR3 was amplified with immunoSEQ multiplex PCR. One entry per CDR3 protein results from TCRdb running MiXCR on the immunoSEQ multiplex PCR reads. The sample records under 95,000 distinct CDR3 sequences, roughly 94% being singletons.

The receptor was isolated from a human donor with Susac syndrome. The chain carries TRBV15 and TRBJ1-3; D is ambiguous. Sequencing used CD4+ T cells from PBMCs. CDR3 DNA sequence: TGTGCCACCAGCAGAGATACCGGGGCTGGAAACACCATATATTTT. Its translation is CATSRDTGAGNTIYF.